This T cell receptor (beta chain) was recovered during a study of blood T cell repertoires in COVID-19. For the study at large: The samples span acute and convalescent COVID-19 from the United States, Italy and Spain. T cells, B-cell-depleted T cells, or PBMCs supplied cDNA or gDNA.

V was clipped by 4 bases and J by 6 bases; unmatched bases: 3. This CDR3 contains 13 residues. Libraries were prepared by immunoSEQ multiplex PCR; TCRdb keeps only in-frame clonotypes and omits some of them. The table has more than 65,000 clones, around four fifths seen once. The V call is TRBV12-3 or TRBV12-4, the J call TRBJ1-2; 9 nucleotides match TRBD1. Sequenced sample: peripheral blood. This sequence originates from a human donor in a cohort sampled during active COVID-19. CDR3 sequence (DNA): TGTGCCAGCAGTTATGACAGGGGGGATGGCTACACCTTC. Its protein is CASSYDRGDGYTF.